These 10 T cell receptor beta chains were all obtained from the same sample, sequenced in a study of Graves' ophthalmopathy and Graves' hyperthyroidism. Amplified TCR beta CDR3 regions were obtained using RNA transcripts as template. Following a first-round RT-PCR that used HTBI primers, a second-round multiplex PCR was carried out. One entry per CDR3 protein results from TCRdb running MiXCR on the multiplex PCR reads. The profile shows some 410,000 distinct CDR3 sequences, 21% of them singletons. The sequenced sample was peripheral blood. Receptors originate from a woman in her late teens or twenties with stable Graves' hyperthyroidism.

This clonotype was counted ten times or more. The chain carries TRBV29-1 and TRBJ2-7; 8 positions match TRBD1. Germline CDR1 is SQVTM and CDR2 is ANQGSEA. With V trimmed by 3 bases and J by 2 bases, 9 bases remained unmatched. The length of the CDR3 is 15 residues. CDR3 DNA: TGCAGCGTTGAGCTGCAGGGGGCTCCTGCCTACGAGCAGTACTTC. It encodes CSVELQGAPAYEQYF.

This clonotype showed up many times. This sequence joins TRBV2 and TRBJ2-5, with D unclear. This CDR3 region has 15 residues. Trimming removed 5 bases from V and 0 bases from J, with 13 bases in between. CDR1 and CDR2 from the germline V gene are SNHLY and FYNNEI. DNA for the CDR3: TGTGCCAGCAGTTACCCTACACCGTACCAAGAGACCCAGTACTTC. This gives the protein CASSYPTPYQETQYF. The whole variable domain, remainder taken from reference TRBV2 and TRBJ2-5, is EPEVTQTPSHQVTQMGQEVILRCVPISNHLYFYWYRQILGQKVEFLVSFYNNEISEKSEIFDDQFSVERPDGSNFTLKIRSTKLEDSAMYFCASSYPTPYQETQYFGPGTRLLVL.

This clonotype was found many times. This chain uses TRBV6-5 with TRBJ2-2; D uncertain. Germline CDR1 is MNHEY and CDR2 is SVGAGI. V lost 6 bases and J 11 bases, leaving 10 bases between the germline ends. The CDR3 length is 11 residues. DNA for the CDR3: TGTGCCAGCAGCGGACGCCTAGAGCTGTTTTTT. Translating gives CASSGRLELFF.

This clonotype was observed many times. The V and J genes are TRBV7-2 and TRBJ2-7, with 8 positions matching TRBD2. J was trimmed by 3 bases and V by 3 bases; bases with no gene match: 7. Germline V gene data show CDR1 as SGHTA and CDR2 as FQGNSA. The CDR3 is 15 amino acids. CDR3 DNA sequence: TGTGCCAGCAGCTTGAGCGGGAGTATAAGCTACGAGCAGTACTTC. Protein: CASSLSGSISYEQYF.

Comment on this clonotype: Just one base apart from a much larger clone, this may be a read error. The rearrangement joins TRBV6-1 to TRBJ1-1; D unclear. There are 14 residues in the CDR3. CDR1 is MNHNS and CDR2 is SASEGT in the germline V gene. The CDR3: CAGSANWDGTEAFF. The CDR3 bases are TGTGCCGGCAGTGCGAACTGGGATGGTACTGAAGCTTTCTTT.

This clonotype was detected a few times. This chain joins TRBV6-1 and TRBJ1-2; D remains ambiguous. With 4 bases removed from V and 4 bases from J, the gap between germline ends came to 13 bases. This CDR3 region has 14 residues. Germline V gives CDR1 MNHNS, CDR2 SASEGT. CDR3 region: CASSVFPVGYGYTF. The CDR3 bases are TGTGCCAGCAGTGTCTTCCCGGTGGGCTATGGCTACACCTTC.

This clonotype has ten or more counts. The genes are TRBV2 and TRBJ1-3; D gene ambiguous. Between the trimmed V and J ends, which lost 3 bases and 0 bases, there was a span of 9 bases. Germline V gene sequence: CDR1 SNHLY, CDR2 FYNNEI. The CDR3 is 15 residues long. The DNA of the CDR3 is TGTGCCAGCAGTGAGGCGGGCCGCTCTGGAAACACCATATATTTT. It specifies CASSEAGRSGNTIYF.

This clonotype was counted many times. In DNA form, the CDR3 reads TGTGCCAGCAGCCCCGGGACTAGCGGGACTGGAGAGACCCAGTACTTC. This encodes CASSPGTSGTGETQYF. The chain is built from TRBV9 and TRBJ2-5; 13 bases agree with TRBD2. This CDR3 contains 16 residues. The V gene's germline CDR1 is SGDLS and CDR2 YYNGEE. V dropped 4 bases and J dropped 4; count of bases not matched to a gene: 7.

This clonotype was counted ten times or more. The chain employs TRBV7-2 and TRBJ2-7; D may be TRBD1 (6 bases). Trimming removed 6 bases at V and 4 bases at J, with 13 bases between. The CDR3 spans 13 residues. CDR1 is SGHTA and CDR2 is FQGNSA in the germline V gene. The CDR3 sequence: CASRRTEQYEQYF. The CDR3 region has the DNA TGTGCCAGCAGGCGGACAGAACAGTACGAGCAGTACTTC. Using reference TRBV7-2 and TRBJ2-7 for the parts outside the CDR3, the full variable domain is GAGVSQSPSNKVTEKGKDVELRCDPISGHTALYWYRQSLGQGLEFLIYFQGNSAPDKSGLPSDRFSAERTGGSVSTLTIQRTQQEDSAVYLCASRRTEQYEQYFGPGTRLTVT.

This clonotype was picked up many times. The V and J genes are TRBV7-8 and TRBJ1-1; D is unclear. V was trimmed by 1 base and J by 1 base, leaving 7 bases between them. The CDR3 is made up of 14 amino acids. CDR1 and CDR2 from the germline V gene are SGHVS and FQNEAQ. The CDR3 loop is CASSLGFGNTEAFF. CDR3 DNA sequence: TGTGCCAGCAGCTTAGGCTTCGGGAACACTGAAGCTTTCTTT.